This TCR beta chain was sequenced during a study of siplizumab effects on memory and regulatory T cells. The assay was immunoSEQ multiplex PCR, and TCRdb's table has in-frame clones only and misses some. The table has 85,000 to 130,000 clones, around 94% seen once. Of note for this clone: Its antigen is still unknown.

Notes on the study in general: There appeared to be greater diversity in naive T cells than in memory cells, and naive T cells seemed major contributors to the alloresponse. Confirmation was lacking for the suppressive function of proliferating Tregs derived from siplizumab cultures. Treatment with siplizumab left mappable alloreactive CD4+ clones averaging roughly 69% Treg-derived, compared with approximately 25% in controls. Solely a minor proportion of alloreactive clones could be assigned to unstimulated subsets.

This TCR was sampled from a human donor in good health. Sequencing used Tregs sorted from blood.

The CDR3 loop reads CASSVGLGTEGHEQYF. For the CDR3, the DNA is TGTGCCAGCAGCGTAGGCCTCGGGACAGAGGGCCACGAGCAGTACTTC. The chain recombines TRBV9 with TRBJ2-7; 7 bases line up with TRBD1. Germline V lookup: CDR1 SGDLS, CDR2 YYNGEE. Trimming at V came to 0 bases and at J to 5 bases, leaving 11 bases not matched to a gene. The CDR3 sequence is 16 residues long.